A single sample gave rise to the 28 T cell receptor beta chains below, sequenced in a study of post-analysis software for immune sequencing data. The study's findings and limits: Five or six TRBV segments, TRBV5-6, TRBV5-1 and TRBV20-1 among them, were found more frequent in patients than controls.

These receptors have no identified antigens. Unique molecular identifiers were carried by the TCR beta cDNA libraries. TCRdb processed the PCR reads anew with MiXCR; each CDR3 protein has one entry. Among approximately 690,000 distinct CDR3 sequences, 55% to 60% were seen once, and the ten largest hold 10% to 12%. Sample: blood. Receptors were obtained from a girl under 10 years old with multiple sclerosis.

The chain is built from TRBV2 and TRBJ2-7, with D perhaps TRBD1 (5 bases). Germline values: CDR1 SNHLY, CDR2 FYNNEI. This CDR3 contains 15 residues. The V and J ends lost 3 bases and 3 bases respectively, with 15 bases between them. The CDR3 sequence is CASSDGTVRVYEQYF. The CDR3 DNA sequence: TGTGCCAGCAGTGATGGTACAGTCAGGGTCTACGAGCAGTACTTC. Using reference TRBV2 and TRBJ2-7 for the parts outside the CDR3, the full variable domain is EPEVTQTPSHQVTQMGQEVILRCVPISNHLYFYWYRQILGQKVEFLVSFYNNEISEKSEIFDDQFSVERPDGSNFTLKIRSTKLEDSAMYFCASSDGTVRVYEQYFGPGTRLTVT.

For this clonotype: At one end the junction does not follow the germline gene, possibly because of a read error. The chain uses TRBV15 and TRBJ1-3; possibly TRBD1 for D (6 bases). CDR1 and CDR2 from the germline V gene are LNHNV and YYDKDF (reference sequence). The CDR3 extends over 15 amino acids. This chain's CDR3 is CAASRVGASGNTIYF. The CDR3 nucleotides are TGTGCCGCCAGCAGAGTGGGGGCCTCTGGAAACACCATATATTTT. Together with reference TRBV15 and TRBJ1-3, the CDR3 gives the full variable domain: DAMVIQNPRYQVTQFGKPVTLSCSQTLNHNVMYWYQQKSSQAPKLLFHYYDKDFNNEADTPDNFQSRRPNTSFCFLDIRSPGLGDTAMYLCAASRVGASGNTIYFGEGSWLTVV.

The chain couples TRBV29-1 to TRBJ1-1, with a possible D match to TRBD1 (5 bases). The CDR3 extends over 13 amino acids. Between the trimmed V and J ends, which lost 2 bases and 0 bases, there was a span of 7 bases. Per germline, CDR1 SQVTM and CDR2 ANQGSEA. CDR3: CSVEPGLNTEAFF. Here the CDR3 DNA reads TGCAGCGTTGAACCGGGACTGAACACTGAAGCTTTCTTT.

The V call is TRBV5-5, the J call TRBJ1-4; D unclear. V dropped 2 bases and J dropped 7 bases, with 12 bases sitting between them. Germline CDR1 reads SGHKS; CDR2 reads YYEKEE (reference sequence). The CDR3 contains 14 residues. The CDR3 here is CASSFSGGSEKLFF. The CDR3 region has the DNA TGTGCCAGCAGCTTTTCTGGAGGGAGTGAAAAACTGTTTTTT. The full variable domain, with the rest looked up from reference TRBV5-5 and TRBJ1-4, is DAGVTQSPTHLIKTRGQQVTLRCSPISGHKSVSWYQQVLGQGPQFIFQYYEKEERGRGNFPDRFSARQFPNYSSELNVNALLLGDSALYLCASSFSGGSEKLFFGSGTQLSVL.

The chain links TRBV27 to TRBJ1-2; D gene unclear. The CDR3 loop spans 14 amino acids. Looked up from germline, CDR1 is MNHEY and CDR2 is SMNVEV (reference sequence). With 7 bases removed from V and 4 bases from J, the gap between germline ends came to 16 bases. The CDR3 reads CASTSTHYGYGYTF. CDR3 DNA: TGTGCCAGCACCTCTACACACTACGGCTATGGCTACACCTTC.

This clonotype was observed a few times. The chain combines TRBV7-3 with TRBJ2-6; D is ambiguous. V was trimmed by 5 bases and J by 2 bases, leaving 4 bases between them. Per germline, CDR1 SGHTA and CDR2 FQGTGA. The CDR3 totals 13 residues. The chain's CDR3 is CASSGAGANVLTF. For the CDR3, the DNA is TGTGCCAGCAGCGGAGCTGGGGCCAACGTCCTGACTTTC. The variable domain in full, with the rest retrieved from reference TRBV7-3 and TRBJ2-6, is GAGVSQTPSNKVTEKGKYVELRCDPISGHTALYWYRQSLGQGPEFLIYFQGTGAADDSGLPNDRFFAVRPEGSVSTLKIQRTERGDSAVYLCASSGAGANVLTFGAGSRLTVL.

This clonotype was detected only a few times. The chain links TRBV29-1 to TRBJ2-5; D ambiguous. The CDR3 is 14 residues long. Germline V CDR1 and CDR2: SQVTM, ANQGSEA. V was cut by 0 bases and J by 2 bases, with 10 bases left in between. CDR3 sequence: CSVEEAVTQETQYF. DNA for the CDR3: TGCAGCGTTGAAGAGGCAGTGACGCAAGAGACCCAGTACTTC.

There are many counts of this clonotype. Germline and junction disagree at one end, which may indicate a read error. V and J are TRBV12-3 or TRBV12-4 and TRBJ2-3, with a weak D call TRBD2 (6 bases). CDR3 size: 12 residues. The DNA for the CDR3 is TGTGCCAGCAGCTTAGCGGCAGATACGCAGTATTTT. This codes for CASSLAADTQYF.

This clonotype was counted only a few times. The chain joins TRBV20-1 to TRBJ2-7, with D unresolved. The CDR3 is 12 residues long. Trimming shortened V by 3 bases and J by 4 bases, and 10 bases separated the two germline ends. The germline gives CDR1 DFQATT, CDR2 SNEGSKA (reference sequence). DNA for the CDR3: TGCAGTGCTAGCTCGGCTAGTTACGAGCAGTACTTC. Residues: CSASSASYEQYF.

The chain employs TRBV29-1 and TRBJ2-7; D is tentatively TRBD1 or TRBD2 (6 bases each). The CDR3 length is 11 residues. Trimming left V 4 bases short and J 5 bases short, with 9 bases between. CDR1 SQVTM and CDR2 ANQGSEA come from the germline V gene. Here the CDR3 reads CSVAGEDEQYF. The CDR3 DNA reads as TGCAGCGTTGCAGGGGAGGACGAGCAGTACTTC.

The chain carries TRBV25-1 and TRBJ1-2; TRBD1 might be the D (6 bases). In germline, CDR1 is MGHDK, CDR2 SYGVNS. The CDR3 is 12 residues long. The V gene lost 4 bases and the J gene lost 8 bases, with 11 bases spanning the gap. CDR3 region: CASSGFTGGYTF. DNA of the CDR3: TGTGCCAGCAGTGGATTCACAGGGGGCTACACCTTC.

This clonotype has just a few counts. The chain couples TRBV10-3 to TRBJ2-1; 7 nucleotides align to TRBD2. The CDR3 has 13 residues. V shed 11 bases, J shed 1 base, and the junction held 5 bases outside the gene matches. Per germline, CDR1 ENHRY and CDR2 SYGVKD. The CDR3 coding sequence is TGTGCCTTTGGGGAGGGGTCCTACAATGAGCAGTTCTTC. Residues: CAFGEGSYNEQFF.

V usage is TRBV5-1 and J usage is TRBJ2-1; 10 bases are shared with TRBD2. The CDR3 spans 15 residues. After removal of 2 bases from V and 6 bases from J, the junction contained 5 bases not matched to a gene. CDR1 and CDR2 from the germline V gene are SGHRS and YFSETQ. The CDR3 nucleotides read TGCGCCAGCAGCTTCCTAGCGGGAGAGGGCAATGAGCAGTTCTTC. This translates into CASSFLAGEGNEQFF.

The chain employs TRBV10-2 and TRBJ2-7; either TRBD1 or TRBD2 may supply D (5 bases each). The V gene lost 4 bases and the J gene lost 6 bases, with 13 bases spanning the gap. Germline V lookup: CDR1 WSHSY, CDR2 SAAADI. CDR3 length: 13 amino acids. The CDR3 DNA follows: TGCGCCAGCAGTGTCGGGGCTCTCGTCGAGCAGTACTTC. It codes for CASSVGALVEQYF.

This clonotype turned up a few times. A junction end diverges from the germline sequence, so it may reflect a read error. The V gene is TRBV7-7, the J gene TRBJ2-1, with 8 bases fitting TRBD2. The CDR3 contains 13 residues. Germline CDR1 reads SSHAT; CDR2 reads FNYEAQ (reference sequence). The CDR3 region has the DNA TGTGCTAGCAGCTTAACCCGACTAGCGGAGCAGTTCTTC. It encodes CASSLTRLAEQFF.

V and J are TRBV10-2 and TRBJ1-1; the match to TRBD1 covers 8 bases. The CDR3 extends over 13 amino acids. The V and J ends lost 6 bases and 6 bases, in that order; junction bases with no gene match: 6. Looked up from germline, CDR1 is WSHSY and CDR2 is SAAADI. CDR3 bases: TGCGCCAGCAGGTTGACAGGGGCCCCTGAAGCTTTCTTT. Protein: CASRLTGAPEAFF.

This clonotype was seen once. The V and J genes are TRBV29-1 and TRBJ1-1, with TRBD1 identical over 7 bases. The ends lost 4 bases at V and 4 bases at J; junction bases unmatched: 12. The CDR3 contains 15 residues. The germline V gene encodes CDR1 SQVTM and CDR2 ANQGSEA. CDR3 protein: CSVGGLGGDGTEAFF. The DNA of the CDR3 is TGCAGCGTTGGGGGGCTAGGGGGCGATGGCACTGAAGCTTTCTTT.

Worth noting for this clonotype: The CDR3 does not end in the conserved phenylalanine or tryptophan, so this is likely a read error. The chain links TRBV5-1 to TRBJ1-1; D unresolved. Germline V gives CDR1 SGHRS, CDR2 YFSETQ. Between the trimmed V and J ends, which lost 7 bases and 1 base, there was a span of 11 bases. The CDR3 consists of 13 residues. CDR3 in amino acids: CASYNPGNTEAFI. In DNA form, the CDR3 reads TGCGCCAGCTACAATCCAGGGAACACTGAAGCTTTCATT.

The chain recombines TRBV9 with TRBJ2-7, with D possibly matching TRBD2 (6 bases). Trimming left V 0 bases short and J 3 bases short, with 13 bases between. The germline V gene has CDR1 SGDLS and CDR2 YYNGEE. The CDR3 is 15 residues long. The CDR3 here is CASSVAWGVGYEQYF. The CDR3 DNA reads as TGTGCCAGCAGCGTAGCTTGGGGGGTCGGCTACGAGCAGTACTTC. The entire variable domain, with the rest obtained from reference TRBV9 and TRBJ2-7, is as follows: DSGVTQTPKHLITATGQRVTLRCSPRSGDLSVYWYQQSLDQGLQFLIQYYNGEERAKGNILERFSAQQFPDLHSELNLSSLELGDSALYFCASSVAWGVGYEQYFGPGTRLTVT.

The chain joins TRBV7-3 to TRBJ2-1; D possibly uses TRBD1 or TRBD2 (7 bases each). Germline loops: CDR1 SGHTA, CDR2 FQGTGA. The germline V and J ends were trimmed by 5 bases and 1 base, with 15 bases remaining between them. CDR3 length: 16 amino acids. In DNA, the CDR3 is TGTGCCAGCAGCAAACAGGGGACTACGTCCTACAATGAGCAGTTCTTC. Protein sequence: CASSKQGTTSYNEQFF.

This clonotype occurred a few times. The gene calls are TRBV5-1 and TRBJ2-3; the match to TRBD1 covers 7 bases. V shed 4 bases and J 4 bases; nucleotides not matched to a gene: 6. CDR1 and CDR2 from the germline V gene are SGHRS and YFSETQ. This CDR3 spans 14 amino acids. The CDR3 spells CASSPGQSSDTQYF. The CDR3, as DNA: TGCGCCAGCAGCCCGGGACAGTCATCAGATACGCAGTATTTT. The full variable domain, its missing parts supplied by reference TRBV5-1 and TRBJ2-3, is KAGVTQTPRYLIKTRGQQVTLSCSPISGHRSVSWYQQTPGQGLQFLFEYFSETQRNKGNFPGRFSGRQFSNSRSEMNVSTLELGDSALYLCASSPGQSSDTQYFGPGTRLTVL.

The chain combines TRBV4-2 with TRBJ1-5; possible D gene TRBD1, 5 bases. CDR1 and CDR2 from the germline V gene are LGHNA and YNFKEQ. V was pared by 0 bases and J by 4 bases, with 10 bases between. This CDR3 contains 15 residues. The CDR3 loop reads CASSQEGHQNQPQHF. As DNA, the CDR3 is TGTGCCAGCAGCCAAGAAGGACATCAGAATCAGCCCCAGCATTTT.

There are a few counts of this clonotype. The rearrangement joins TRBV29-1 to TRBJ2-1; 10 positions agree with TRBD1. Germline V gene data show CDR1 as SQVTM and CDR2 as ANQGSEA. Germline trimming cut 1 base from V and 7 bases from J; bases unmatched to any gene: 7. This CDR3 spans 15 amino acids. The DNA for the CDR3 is TGCAGCGTTGAAGCCCCGGGACAGGGGTCAAATGAGCAGTTCTTC. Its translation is CSVEAPGQGSNEQFF.

In nucleotides, the CDR3 is TGTGCCAGCGGTAACAGGGGTGACTATGGCTACACCTTC. Translation: CASGNRGDYGYTF. The rearrangement joins TRBV2 to TRBJ1-2; 7 bases are shared with TRBD1. Germline-derived CDR1 and CDR2 are SNHLY and FYNNEI. This CDR3 has 13 residues. Trimming cost V 8 bases and J 3 bases; bases outside gene matches: 6.

The CDR3 sequence is CSAVRTSGTYNEQFF. The CDR3 nucleotides are TGCAGTGCTGTACGGACTAGCGGGACCTACAATGAGCAGTTCTTC. The chain has TRBV20-1 and TRBJ2-1; TRBD2 matches at 12 bases. This CDR3 is built from 15 residues. The germline gives CDR1 DFQATT, CDR2 SNEGSKA (reference sequence). V gave up 5 bases and J gave up 2 bases; unmatched junction bases: 4.

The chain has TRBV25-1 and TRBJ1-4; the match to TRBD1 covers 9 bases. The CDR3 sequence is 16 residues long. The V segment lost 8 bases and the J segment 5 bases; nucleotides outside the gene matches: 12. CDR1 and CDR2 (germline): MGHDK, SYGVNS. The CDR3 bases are TGTGCCAGCCTCTCGGGACAGGGCACGGTCAATGAAAAACTGTTTTTT. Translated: CASLSGQGTVNEKLFF.

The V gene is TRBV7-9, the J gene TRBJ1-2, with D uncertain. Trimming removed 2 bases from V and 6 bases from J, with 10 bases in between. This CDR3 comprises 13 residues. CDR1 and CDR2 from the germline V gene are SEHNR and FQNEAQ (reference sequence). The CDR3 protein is CASSLQSDDGYTF. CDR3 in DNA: TGTGCCAGCAGCTTACAATCAGACGATGGCTACACCTTC. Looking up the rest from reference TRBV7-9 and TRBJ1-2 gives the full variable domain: DTGVSQNPRHKITKRGQNVTFRCDPISEHNRLYWYRQTLGQGPEFLTYFQNEAQLEKSRLLSDRFSAERPKGSFSTLEIQRTEQGDSAMYLCASSLQSDDGYTFGSGTRLTVV.

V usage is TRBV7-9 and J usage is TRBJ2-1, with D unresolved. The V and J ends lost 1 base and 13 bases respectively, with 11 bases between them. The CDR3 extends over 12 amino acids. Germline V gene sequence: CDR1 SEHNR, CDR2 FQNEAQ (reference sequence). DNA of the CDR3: TGTGCCAGCAGCTTAGACCTTACGGGCCAGTTCTTC. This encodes CASSLDLTGQFF.